These T cell receptor beta chains were read from a single sample in a study of T-cell memory formation after mild COVID-19. TCRdb re-called the 5' RACE reads through MiXCR, storing one row per CDR3 protein. Of about 150,000 distinct CDR3 sequences in the sample, roughly 15% were seen once. The sample was PBMCs or a T cell subset sorted from them (not recorded which). These receptors all come from an adult woman who had mild COVID-19 (a few samples of this study predate the infection). Cell type and time point are not known. CDR3s leave out the opening cysteine and the closing phenylalanine or tryptophan.

V gene	CDR3 length	J gene	CDR3 protein
TRBV2	13	TRBJ2-1	ASSPLRTVYNEQF
TRBV28	15	TRBJ2-1	ASSIILALSSYNEQF
TRBV2	13	TRBJ1-1	ASSAMTGGVAEAF
TRBV4-2	13	TRBJ2-7	ASSQDQYDTYEQY
TRBV9	12	TRBJ2-5	ASSDHMGQETQY
TRBV7-3	11	TRBJ2-7	ASSFGDPYEQY
TRBV15	10	TRBJ1-6	ATSRADSPLH
TRBV19	11	TRBJ2-7	ASKGGRNYEQY
TRBV20-1	12	TRBJ2-1	SARDTSGAVGQF
TRBV20-1	15	TRBJ2-7	SARVNEVTSGSYEQY
TRBV4-3	15	TRBJ1-1	ASSQDRSRWTNTEAF
TRBV7-3	14	TRBJ2-1	ASSLLGSGIINEQF
TRBV12-3/TRBV12-4	14	TRBJ2-2	ASSFALGQITGELF
TRBV11-2	15	TRBJ2-1	ASSSKVAGGPGNEQF
TRBV7-8	11	TRBJ1-2	ASSSGQGRGYT
TRBV5-1	12	TRBJ2-5	ASSPRGGKETQY
TRBV18	11	TRBJ2-3	ASSPPGADTQY
TRBV20-1	12	TRBJ2-2	SAIRGGADGELF
TRBV7-3	11	TRBJ1-1	ASSRGGSAEAF
TRBV6-2/TRBV6-3	12	TRBJ2-5	ASSLRDLKETQY
TRBV25-1	12	TRBJ2-1	ASSEARPDNEQF
TRBV7-9	12	TRBJ2-1	ASSLVAGVNEQF
TRBV7-3	13	TRBJ2-3	ASSPGTSPADTQY
TRBV9	14	TRBJ2-3	ASSVGNSGSTDTQY
TRBV6-5	11	TRBJ2-2	ASSYSGRRELF
TRBV27	13	TRBJ2-2	ASRQGDMNTGELF
TRBV3-1	12	TRBJ2-5	ASSQELGQETQY
TRBV6-5	17	TRBJ2-2	ASSYSSTPKPANTGELF
TRBV5-6	15	TRBJ1-2	ASSEGKWARANYGYT
TRBV6-1	13	TRBJ2-1	ASRVTGTVYNEQF
TRBV12-3/TRBV12-4	13	TRBJ2-1	ASRPVTLDNNEQF
TRBV5-1	11	TRBJ1-1	ASSPNREVEAF
TRBV11-2	13	TRBJ2-3	ASSSSTWRHDTQY
TRBV27	14	TRBJ2-7	ASTLRGLAGPYEQY
TRBV7-8	13	TRBJ2-7	ASSVLLAGGYEQY
TRBV12-3/TRBV12-4	13	TRBJ2-2	ASTLAVSNTGELF
TRBV12-3/TRBV12-4	12	TRBJ2-7	ASSTGTSFYEQY
TRBV7-2	17	TRBJ2-7	ASSPSGAVLRLQGAEQY
TRBV7-2	16	TRBJ2-7	ASSHPWQRSGGAYEQY
TRBV29-1	13	TRBJ2-1	SVARLAGGPEGQF
TRBV19	13	TRBJ1-6	ASLISGQNNSPLH
TRBV7-8	11	TRBJ1-1	ASSLSMNTEAF
TRBV5-1	11	TRBJ2-7	ASSFGTVYEQY
TRBV9	14	TRBJ2-1	ASSGLSGGAYNEQF
TRBV5-1	12	TRBJ2-7	ASGLKESSYEQY
TRBV29-1	13	TRBJ2-3	SVGDPRLASDTQY
TRBV7-6	13	TRBJ2-7	ASSLGRDRVNEQY
TRBV24-1	11	TRBJ2-1	ATSDFAVNEQF
TRBV7-9	9	TRBJ2-1	ASSPFSEQF
TRBV10-3	15	TRBJ1-2	AISEGTDRFGNYGYT
TRBV18	12	TRBJ1-3	ASSPGRSGNTIY
TRBV7-9	11	TRBJ2-1	ASGGGAGEEQF
TRBV29-1	10	TRBJ2-7	SVLTPPYEQY
TRBV18	13	TRBJ2-5	ASSPPLALQETQY
TRBV6-5	13	TRBJ2-3	ASRAGVMVTDTQY
TRBV19	12	TRBJ1-5	ASSMWQGNQPQH
TRBV20-1	14	TRBJ2-5	SAQATSGRALETQY
TRBV28	13	TRBJ2-3	ASSSPGIHTDTQY
TRBV2	11	TRBJ1-4	ASQDSSYEKLF
TRBV4-2	18	TRBJ2-1	ASSQERIGVIAGRYNEQF